The table lists the clone carrying this TCR beta chain with a few counts. TCRdb called the 5' RACE reads again in MiXCR, with one record for every CDR3 protein. The data show around 670,000 distinct CDR3 sequences, with roughly 6% seen just once and 1.5% to 2% held by the top ten. The data belong to a study of identical twins. CDR3 length: 14 amino acids. V was trimmed by 8 bases and J by 6 bases, leaving 21 bases between them. Looked up from germline, CDR1 is SQVTM and CDR2 is ANQGSEA. Specimen: naive T cells sorted from blood. This clonotype was sampled from a man between 18 and 29 years old in good health. The chain is built from TRBV29-1 and TRBJ2-3; D tentatively reads TRBD1 or TRBD2 (5 bases each). The CDR3 nucleotides read TGCAGCTTTGTTGCCGGGACCCGAGTGGATACGCAGTATTTT. It translates to CSFVAGTRVDTQYF.